The present T cell receptor (beta chain) was sequenced within a study of CD8+ T cells in alopecia areata. RNA extraction and reverse transcription yielded cDNA as sequencing template. Method: immunoSEQ multiplex PCR; TCRdb's copy keeps in-frame clones and lacks some. The sample includes 190,000 or so clones, about three fifths seen only once; the top ten take under 7%. The CDR3 covers 13 residues. The germline V gene encodes CDR1 MGHDK and CDR2 SYGVNS. Trimming removed 4 bases from V and 5 bases from J, with 10 bases in between. Treatment here: oral pan-JAK inhibitor, 5-10 mg twice daily. This chain connects TRBV25-1 to TRBJ2-3; D is unclear. The sample was CD4+ T cells sorted from blood, taken at week 24, from a patient treated with tofacitinib. This receptor was taken from a human donor with alopecia areata. The CDR3 nucleotides read TGTGCCAGCAGTGGCCGCCTGATAGATACGCAGTATTTT. It is translated as CASSGRLIDTQYF.